This TCR beta chain stems from a study of glioma-infiltrating T cells after dendritic cell vaccination. As for the study in general: Autologous tumor lysate was loaded overnight onto monocyte-derived dendritic cells grown seven days with IL-4 and GM-CSF.

Libraries were prepared by immunoSEQ multiplex PCR; TCRdb keeps only in-frame clonotypes and omits some of them. The sample contains roughly 100,000 clones, around 83% of which appear only once. V trimming: 8 bases; J trimming: 7 bases; junction bases outside the gene matches: 7. This CDR3 has 12 amino acids. Documented time point: after dendritic cell vaccination, including at tumor progression/relapse. The clonotype was recovered from a human donor with glioblastoma. The chain has TRBV23-1 and TRBJ1-1, with 7 bases matching TRBD1. TRBV23-1 is flagged as an ORF with uncertain function. The sample consisted of blood, taken after dendritic cell vaccination. The CDR3 DNA reads TGCGCCAGCCCTCAAGGGACAGATGAAGCTTTCTTT. Its translation is CASPQGTDEAFF.